The 15 T cell receptor beta chains given below trace back to one sample, sequenced in a study of T cell changes during pregnancy in multiple sclerosis. Sequencing was performed with immunoSEQ multiplex PCR; in TCRdb, only in-frame clones are kept and a portion is missing. The sample consists of about 100,000 clones, roughly 92% of them appearing once. The sequencing here drew on peripheral blood, taken in the first trimester of pregnancy. These receptors were collected from a female donor with multiple sclerosis, enrolled in a pregnancy study.

J is TRBJ2-7 and V is TRBV6-1; no definite D call. The CDR3 covers 14 residues. CDR1 is MNHNS and CDR2 is SASEGT in the germline V gene. Trimming cost V 5 bases and J 4 bases, with 15 bases left between them. The CDR3 spells CASSSVGYPYEQYF. CDR3 nucleotides: TGTGCCAGCAGTTCCGTGGGCTACCCGTACGAGCAGTACTTC.

The chain combines TRBV5-1 with TRBJ2-7, with 8 bases aligning to TRBD1. CDR1 is SGHRS and CDR2 is YFSETQ in the germline V gene. The trim removed 3 bases at V and 3 bases at J, leaving 5 bases unmatched. This CDR3 has 14 amino acids. The CDR3 loop is CASSYGQGLYEQYF. In DNA, the CDR3 is TGCGCCAGCAGCTACGGACAGGGCCTCTACGAGCAGTACTTC.

The chain carries TRBV30 and TRBJ2-1, with TRBD2 identical over 10 bases. CDR3 length equals 13 residues. The V gene end was trimmed by 5 bases and the J gene end by 10 bases; junction bases not matched to a gene: 8. Germline V gives CDR1 GTSNPN, CDR2 SVGIG (reference sequence). The DNA for the CDR3 is TGTGCCTGGGCAGCGGGAGGGCCAGGAGAGCAGTTCTTC. The encoded protein is CAWAAGGPGEQFF.

This clone has a single count. V usage is TRBV6-6 and J usage is TRBJ1-2; 7 bases align to TRBD1. CDR1 MNHNY and CDR2 SVGAGI come from the germline V gene (reference sequence). The CDR3 totals 15 residues. Trimming cost V 4 bases and J 2 bases; bases outside gene matches: 7. The CDR3 nucleotides read TGTGCCAGCAGTTTCCCGGGACAGATAAACTATGGCTACACCTTC. Translation gives CASSFPGQINYGYTF.

The V call is TRBV6-5, the J call TRBJ1-2; TRBD1 agrees at 8 bases. The germline CDR1 and CDR2 sequences are MNHEY and SVGAGI. V lost 7 bases, J lost 4 bases, and 8 bases stayed unmatched. The CDR3 is 14 residues long. This CDR3 is CASNPTGTGYGYTF. The CDR3 bases are TGTGCCAGCAACCCCACCGGGACAGGCTATGGCTACACCTTC.

The V call is TRBV27, the J call TRBJ2-7; 8 nucleotides line up with TRBD1. V was pared by 6 bases and J by 3 bases, with 7 bases of the junction left unmatched. This CDR3 comprises 14 residues. The germline V gene has CDR1 MNHEY and CDR2 SMNVEV (reference sequence). CDR3 protein: CASSRIGQGYEQYF. CDR3 DNA sequence: TGTGCCAGCAGCCGGATCGGACAGGGCTACGAGCAGTACTTC.

The chain couples TRBV6-6 to TRBJ2-7; TRBD1 matches at 8 bases. Trimming at V came to 2 bases and at J to 5 bases, leaving 11 bases not matched to a gene. The CDR3 consists of 16 residues. Germline values: CDR1 MNHNY, CDR2 SVGAGI (reference sequence). This CDR3 is CASSYDSSSTGDEQYF. The CDR3 region has the DNA TGTGCCAGCAGTTACGACTCTTCTTCGACAGGGGACGAGCAGTACTTC.

CDR3 DNA sequence: TGTGCCAGCAGTTATGACAGGGGACAAGAGACCCAGTACTTC. Protein: CASSYDRGQETQYF. V gene TRBV2 combines with J gene TRBJ2-5, with 8 bases identical to TRBD1. This CDR3 has 14 amino acids. V dropped 5 bases and J dropped 2; count of bases not matched to a gene: 4. In germline, CDR1 is SNHLY, CDR2 FYNNEI.

CDR3 coding DNA: TGCGCCAGCAGCCAAGACTGGAACACCGGGGAGCTGTTTTTT. Translating gives CASSQDWNTGELFF. The V and J genes are TRBV4-1 and TRBJ2-2; D is ambiguous. This CDR3 has 14 amino acids. Germline V gene sequence: CDR1 MGHRA, CDR2 YSYEKL. Trimming pared 0 bases from V and 1 base from J, leaving 3 bases between.

V and J are TRBV9 and TRBJ1-5, with D possibly matching TRBD1 (6 bases). Germline-derived CDR1 and CDR2 are SGDLS and YYNGEE. The V end was cut by 4 bases, the J end by 2 bases, with 10 bases between. This CDR3 spans 14 amino acids. CDR3 in amino acids: CASSPTGGNQPQHF. DNA of the CDR3: TGTGCCAGCAGCCCGACAGGAGGCAATCAGCCCCAGCATTTT.

This clone was detected a few times. The chain combines TRBV18 with TRBJ1-1; the D gene is possibly TRBD1 (6 bases). The length of the CDR3 is 13 residues. Germline CDR1 is KGHSH and CDR2 is LQKENI. The ends were cut back, 8 bases at V and 1 base at J, with 11 bases in the middle. In DNA form, the CDR3 reads TGTGCCAGCGGGGGGGCAGGGAACACTGAAGCTTTCTTT. Translating it yields CASGGAGNTEAFF.

The genes are TRBV7-9 and TRBJ2-2, with D possibly being TRBD1 (6 bases). The CDR3 extends over 13 amino acids. V lost 4 bases and J lost 6, with 9 bases in between. CDR1 is SEHNR, CDR2 FQNEAQ, per germline (reference sequence). The chain's CDR3 is CASSSRTAGELFF. The DNA for the CDR3 is TGTGCCAGCAGCTCGCGGACAGCCGGGGAGCTGTTTTTT.

V is TRBV2 and J is TRBJ1-4, with D possibly TRBD1 on 5 matching bases. Trimming removed 3 bases at V and 6 bases at J, with 14 bases between. The CDR3 spans 15 residues. The V gene's germline CDR1 is SNHLY and CDR2 FYNNEI. The CDR3 DNA follows: TGTGCCAGCAGTGACTCAGCACAGGCGGATGAAAAACTGTTTTTT. Its translation: CASSDSAQADEKLFF.

The V and J genes are TRBV5-1 and TRBJ2-1; 15 positions agree with TRBD2. The CDR3 spans 17 residues. The V and J ends lost 3 bases and 8 bases, in that order; junction bases with no gene match: 9. Germline CDR1 reads SGHRS; CDR2 reads YFSETQ. For the CDR3, the DNA is TGCGCCAGCAGCTCGAGGACTAGCGGGAGGGCAAGGGATGAGCAGTTCTTC. Its protein is CASSSRTSGRARDEQFF.

The V gene is TRBV6-1, the J gene TRBJ2-5; possibly TRBD1 for D (6 bases). Germline V gives CDR1 MNHNS, CDR2 SASEGT. The ends were cut back, 8 bases at V and 0 bases at J, with 16 bases in the middle. CDR3 size: 15 residues. CDR3 DNA sequence: TGTGCCAGCGGAGCTACCGGGACAAACCAAGAGACCCAGTACTTC. This sequence encodes CASGATGTNQETQYF.